The clone carrying this T cell receptor beta chain was seen many times. The source of the sample is a study of CD8 T cells in ankylosing spondylitis. TCRdb re-called the 5' RACE reads with MiXCR, one entry per CDR3 protein. This sample yields hundreds of thousands of distinct CDR3 sequences, of which 25% to 30% are seen a single time; under 7% belongs to the top ten. The CDR3 consists of 13 residues. V was clipped by 6 bases and J by 5 bases; unmatched bases: 4. Germline V gene data show CDR1 as MGHDK and CDR2 as SYGVNS. The receptor was derived from a male donor with ankylosing spondylitis or in good health (not recorded which). Sequenced input: blood, either unsorted or a sorted T cell fraction (not recorded which). J is TRBJ2-5 and V is TRBV25-1, with 9 bases matching TRBD1. The CDR3 DNA reads as TGTGCCAGCAGCCGGGACAGGGTGGAGACCCAGTACTTC. It is translated as CASSRDRVETQYF.